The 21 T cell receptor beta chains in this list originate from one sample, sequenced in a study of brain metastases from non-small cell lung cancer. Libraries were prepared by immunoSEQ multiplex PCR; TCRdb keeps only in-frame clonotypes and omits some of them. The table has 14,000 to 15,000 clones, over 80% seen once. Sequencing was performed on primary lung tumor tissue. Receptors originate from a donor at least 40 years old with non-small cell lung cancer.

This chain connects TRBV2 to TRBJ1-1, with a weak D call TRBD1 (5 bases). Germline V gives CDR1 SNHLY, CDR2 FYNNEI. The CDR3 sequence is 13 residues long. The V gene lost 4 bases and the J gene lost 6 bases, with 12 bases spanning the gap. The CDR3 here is CASSVEGRAEAFF. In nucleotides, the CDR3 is TGTGCCAGCAGTGTAGAGGGGAGGGCTGAAGCTTTCTTT.

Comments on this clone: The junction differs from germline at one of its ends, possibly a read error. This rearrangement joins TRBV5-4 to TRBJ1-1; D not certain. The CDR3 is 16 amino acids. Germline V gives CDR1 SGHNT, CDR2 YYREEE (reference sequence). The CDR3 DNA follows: TGTGCCAGCAGTTTGGCGGACCTAGAGGTGAACACTGAAGCTTTCTTT. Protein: CASSLADLEVNTEAFF.

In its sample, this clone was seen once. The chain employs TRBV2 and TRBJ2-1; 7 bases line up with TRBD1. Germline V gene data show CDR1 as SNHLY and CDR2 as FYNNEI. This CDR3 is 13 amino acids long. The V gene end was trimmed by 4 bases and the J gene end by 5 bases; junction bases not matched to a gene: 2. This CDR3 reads CASSGQGNNEQFF. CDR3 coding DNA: TGTGCCAGCAGTGGACAGGGAAACAATGAGCAGTTCTTC.

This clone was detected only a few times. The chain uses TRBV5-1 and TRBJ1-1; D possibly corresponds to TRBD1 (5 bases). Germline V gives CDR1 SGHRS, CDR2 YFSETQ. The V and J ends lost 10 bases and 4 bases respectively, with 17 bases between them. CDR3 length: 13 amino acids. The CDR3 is CASQQASGTEAFF. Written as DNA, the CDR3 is TGCGCCTCACAACAGGCGTCGGGCACTGAAGCTTTCTTT. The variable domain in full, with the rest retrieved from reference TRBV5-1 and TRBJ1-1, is KAGVTQTPRYLIKTRGQQVTLSCSPISGHRSVSWYQQTPGQGLQFLFEYFSETQRNKGNFPGRFSGRQFSNSRSEMNVSTLELGDSALYLCASQQASGTEAFFGQGTRLTVV.

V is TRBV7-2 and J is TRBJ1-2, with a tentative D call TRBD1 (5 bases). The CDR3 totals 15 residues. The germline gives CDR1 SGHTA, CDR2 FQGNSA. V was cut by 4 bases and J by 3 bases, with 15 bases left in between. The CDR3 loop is CASSSAPGPYYGYTF. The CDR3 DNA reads TGTGCCAGCAGCTCCGCCCCAGGGCCCTACTATGGCTACACCTTC.

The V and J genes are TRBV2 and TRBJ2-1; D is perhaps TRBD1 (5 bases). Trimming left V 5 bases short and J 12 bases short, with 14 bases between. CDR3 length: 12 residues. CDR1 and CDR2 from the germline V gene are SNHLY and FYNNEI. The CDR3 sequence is CASSPEGVGQFF. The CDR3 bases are TGTGCCAGCAGTCCTGAAGGGGTGGGGCAGTTCTTC.

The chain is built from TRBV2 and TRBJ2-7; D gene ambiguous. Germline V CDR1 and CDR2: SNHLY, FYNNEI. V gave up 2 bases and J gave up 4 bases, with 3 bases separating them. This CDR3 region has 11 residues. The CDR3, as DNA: TGTGCCAGCAGTGAACGGTACGAGCAGTACTTC. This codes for CASSERYEQYF.

CDR3 residues: CATSRDGADTDTQYF. CDR3 nucleotides: TGTGCCACCAGCAGAGATGGAGCCGACACAGATACGCAGTATTTT. V usage is TRBV15 and J usage is TRBJ2-3; D is ambiguous. The ends were cut back, 0 bases at V and 2 bases at J, with 9 bases in the middle. Germline values: CDR1 LNHNV, CDR2 YYDKDF (reference sequence). CDR3 length: 15 amino acids.

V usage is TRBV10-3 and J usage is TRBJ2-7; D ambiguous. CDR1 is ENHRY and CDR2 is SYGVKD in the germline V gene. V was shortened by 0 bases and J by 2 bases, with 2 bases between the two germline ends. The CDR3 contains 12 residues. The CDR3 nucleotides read TGTGCCATCAGTGAGTCGACCTACGAGCAGTACTTC. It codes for CAISESTYEQYF.

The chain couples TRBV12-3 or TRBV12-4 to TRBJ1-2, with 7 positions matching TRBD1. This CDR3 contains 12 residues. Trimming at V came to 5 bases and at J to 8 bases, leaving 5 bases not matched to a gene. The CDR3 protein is CASSVDRVGYTF. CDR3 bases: TGTGCCAGCAGTGTCGACAGGGTCGGCTACACCTTC.

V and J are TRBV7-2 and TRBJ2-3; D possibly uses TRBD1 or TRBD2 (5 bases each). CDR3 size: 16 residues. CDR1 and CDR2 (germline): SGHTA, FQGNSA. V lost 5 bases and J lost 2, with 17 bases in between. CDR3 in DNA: TGTGCCAGCAGCCTCCACGTGGGGCTAGCCACAGATACGCAGTATTTT. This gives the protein CASSLHVGLATDTQYF.

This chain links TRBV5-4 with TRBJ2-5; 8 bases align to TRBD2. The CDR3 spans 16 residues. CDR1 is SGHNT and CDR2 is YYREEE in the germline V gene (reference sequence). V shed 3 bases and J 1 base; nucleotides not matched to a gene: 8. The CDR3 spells CASSSPGGGRQETQYF. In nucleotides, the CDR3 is TGTGCCAGCAGCTCCCCCGGCGGGGGGCGCCAAGAGACCCAGTACTTC.

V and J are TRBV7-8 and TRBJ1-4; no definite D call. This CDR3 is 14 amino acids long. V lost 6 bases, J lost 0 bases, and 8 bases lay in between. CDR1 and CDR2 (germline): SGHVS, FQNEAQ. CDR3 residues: CASSSGSTNEKLFF. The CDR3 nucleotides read TGTGCCAGCAGTTCGGGGTCAACTAATGAAAAACTGTTTTTT.

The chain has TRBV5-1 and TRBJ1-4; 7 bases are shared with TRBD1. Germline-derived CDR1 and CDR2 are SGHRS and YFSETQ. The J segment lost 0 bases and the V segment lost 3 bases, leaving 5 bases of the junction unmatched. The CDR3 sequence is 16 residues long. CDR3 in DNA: TGCGCCAGCAGCTGGACAGGACAAGCAACTAATGAAAAACTGTTTTTT. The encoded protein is CASSWTGQATNEKLFF.

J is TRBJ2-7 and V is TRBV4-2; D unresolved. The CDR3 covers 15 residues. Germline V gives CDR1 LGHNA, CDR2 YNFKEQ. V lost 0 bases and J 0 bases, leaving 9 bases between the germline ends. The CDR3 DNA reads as TGTGCCAGCAGCCAAGATTATACCACCTCCTACGAGCAGTACGTC. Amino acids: CASSQDYTTSYEQYV.

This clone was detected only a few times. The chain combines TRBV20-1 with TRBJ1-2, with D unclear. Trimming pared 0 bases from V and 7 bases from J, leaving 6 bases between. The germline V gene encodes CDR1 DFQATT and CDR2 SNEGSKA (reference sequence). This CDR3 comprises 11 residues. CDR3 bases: TGCAGTGCTAGAGAGGAGGGTGGCTACACCTTC. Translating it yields CSAREEGGYTF.

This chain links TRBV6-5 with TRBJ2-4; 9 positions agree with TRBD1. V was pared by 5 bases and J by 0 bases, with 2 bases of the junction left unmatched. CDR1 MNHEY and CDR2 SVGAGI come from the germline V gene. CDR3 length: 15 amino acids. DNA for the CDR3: TGTGCCAGCAGTCAACAGGGGGCAGCCAAAAACATTCAGTACTTC. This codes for CASSQQGAAKNIQYF.

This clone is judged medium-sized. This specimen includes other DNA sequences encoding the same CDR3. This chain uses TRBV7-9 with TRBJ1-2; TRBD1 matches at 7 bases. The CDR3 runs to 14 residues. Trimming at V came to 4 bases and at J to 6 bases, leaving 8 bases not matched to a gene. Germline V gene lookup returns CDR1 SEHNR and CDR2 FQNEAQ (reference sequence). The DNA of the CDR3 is TGTGCCAGCAGCTCGGGGGGGACAGATCATGGCTACACCTTC. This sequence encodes CASSSGGTDHGYTF.

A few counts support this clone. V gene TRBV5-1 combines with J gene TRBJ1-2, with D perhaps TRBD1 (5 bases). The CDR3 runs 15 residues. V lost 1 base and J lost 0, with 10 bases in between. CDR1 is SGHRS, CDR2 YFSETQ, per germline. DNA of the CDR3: TGCGCCAGCAGCTTGAAGGGGCTCCCTAACTATGGCTACACCTTC. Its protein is CASSLKGLPNYGYTF.

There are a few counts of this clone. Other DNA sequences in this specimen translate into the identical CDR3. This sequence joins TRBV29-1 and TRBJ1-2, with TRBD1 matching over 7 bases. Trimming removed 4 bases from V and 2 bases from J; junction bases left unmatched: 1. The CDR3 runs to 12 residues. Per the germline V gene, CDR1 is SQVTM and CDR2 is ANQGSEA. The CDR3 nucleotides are TGCAGCGTTGGGGGACAGAACTATGGCTACACCTTC. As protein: CSVGGQNYGYTF.

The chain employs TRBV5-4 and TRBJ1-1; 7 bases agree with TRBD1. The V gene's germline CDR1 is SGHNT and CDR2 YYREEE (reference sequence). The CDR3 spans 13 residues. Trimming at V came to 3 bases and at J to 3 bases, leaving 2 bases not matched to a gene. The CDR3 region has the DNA TGTGCCAGCAGCTGGGACAGACACACTGAAGCTTTCTTT. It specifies CASSWDRHTEAFF. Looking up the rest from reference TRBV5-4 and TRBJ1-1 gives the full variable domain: ETGVTQSPTHLIKTRGQQVTLRCSSQSGHNTVSWYQQALGQGPQFIFQYYREEENGRGNFPPRFSGLQFPNYSSELNVNALELDDSALYLCASSWDRHTEAFFGQGTRLTVV.